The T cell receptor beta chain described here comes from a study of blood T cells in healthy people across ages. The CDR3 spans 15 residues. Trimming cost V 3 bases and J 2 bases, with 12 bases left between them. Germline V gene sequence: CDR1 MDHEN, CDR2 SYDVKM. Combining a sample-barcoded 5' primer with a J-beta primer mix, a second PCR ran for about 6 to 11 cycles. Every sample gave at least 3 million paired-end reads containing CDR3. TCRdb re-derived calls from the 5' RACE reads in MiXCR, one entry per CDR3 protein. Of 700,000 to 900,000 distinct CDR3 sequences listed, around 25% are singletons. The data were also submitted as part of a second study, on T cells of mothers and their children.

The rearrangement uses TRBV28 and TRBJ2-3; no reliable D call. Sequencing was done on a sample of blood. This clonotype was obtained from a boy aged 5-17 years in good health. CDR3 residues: CASSFSSVNTDTQYF. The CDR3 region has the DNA TGTGCCAGCAGTTTCTCGTCAGTCAACACAGATACGCAGTATTTT.